This TCR beta chain originates from a study of siplizumab effects on memory and regulatory T cells. Study results and caveats: Proliferating CD4+ or CD8+ clones, roughly 75-95% of them, lacked an assignable naive or memory phenotype. Apparently more diverse than memory cells, naive T cells also seemed major alloresponse contributors. Tregs that proliferated in siplizumab cultures did not have their suppressive function confirmed.

Some 10^5 TCR templates were assayed per sample. TCRdb keeps only in-frame clones here, not all; method: immunoSEQ multiplex PCR. The data contain 90,000 to 120,000 clones, 93% of them singletons. The length of the CDR3 is 15 residues. V lost 3 bases, J lost 6 bases, and 6 bases stayed unmatched. Germline assignment: CDR1 LNHDA and CDR2 SQIVND (reference sequence). About this clone: Antigen unknown.

This sequence joins TRBV19 and TRBJ2-1, with 9 bases aligning to TRBD2. Sequencing was performed on Tregs sorted from blood. The TCR comes from a human donor in good health. In DNA form, the CDR3 reads TGTGCCAGTAGTATTGTGCTAGCGGGGATCAATGAGCAGTTCTTC. This encodes CASSIVLAGINEQFF.